Listed here are 10 T cell receptor beta chains from one sample, sequenced in a study of cytomegalovirus exposure and HLA in healthy donors. It was with 60 Vbeta and 13 Jbeta primers that the PCR ran. Clones were sequenced by immunoSEQ multiplex PCR, and TCRdb holds only the in-frame ones, with some missing. This sample carries about 120,000 clones, about 68% of them seen once, and the ten largest clones take around 3.9%. The sample taken for sequencing was PBMCs. The receptors come from a woman in her 40s in good health and CMV-seropositive.

This chain links TRBV7-9 with TRBJ2-5; 9 positions match TRBD2. There are 14 residues in the CDR3. V dropped 3 bases and J dropped 3; count of bases not matched to a gene: 2. Per the germline V gene, CDR1 is SEHNR and CDR2 is FQNEAQ (reference sequence). The CDR3 sequence: CASSFIAGEETQYF. The DNA for the CDR3 is TGTGCCAGCAGCTTCATAGCGGGGGAAGAGACCCAGTACTTC.

In this sample, this clone turned up a few times. The chain links TRBV20-1 to TRBJ1-1, with D possibly TRBD1 on 5 matching bases. Trimming removed 7 bases from V and 5 bases from J, with 11 bases in between. Germline CDR1 is DFQATT and CDR2 is SNEGSKA (reference sequence). The CDR3 sequence is 11 residues long. CDR3 in DNA: TGCAGTGTCCGGGGGGGAACTGAAGCTTTCTTT. Protein product: CSVRGGTEAFF.

The DNA of the CDR3 is TGTGCCAGCACCCGCCGGGACTTCCATGAGCAGTTCTTC. This encodes CASTRRDFHEQFF. This chain uses TRBV6-5 with TRBJ2-1; TRBD2 might be the D (6 bases). The length of the CDR3 is 13 residues. V shed 7 bases and J shed 8 bases, with 15 bases lying between them. Germline assignment: CDR1 MNHEY and CDR2 SVGAGI.

The V call is TRBV27, the J call TRBJ2-1, with D possibly matching TRBD2 (5 bases). The CDR3 sequence is 15 residues long. Looked up from germline, CDR1 is MNHEY and CDR2 is SMNVEV (reference sequence). Trimming pared 3 bases from V and 1 base from J, leaving 10 bases between. This CDR3 reads CASSLIRTSYNEQFF. The CDR3 DNA reads TGTGCCAGCAGTTTGATCCGGACTTCCTACAATGAGCAGTTCTTC.

The chain joins TRBV2 to TRBJ2-5; D possibly corresponds to TRBD1 (6 bases). Gene TRBJ2-7 matches the end of the DNA better, so the J call may be wrong. Germline CDR1 and CDR2: SNHLY and FYNNEI. The length of the CDR3 is 11 residues. The CDR3 bases are TGTGCCACCCAACAGGGCTTCGAGCAGTACTTC. Amino acids: CATQQGFEQYF.

This clone has only a few counts. The gene calls are TRBV7-2 and TRBJ2-3, with TRBD2 matching 9 bases. Germline trimming cut 4 bases from V and 1 base from J; bases unmatched to any gene: 3. The germline V gene encodes CDR1 SGHTA and CDR2 FQGNSA. CDR3 length: 15 residues. The CDR3 DNA reads TGTGCCAGCAGCTGGGCTAGCGGGGGCACAGATACGCAGTATTTT. It codes for CASSWASGGTDTQYF.

This clone is a singleton in its sample. The CDR3 region is CASSRGLADSEQYF. CDR3 sequence (DNA): TGTGCCAGCTCTCGCGGACTAGCTGACTCCGAGCAGTACTTC. The V call is TRBV18, the J call TRBJ2-7, with 8 nucleotides matching TRBD2. CDR1 KGHSH and CDR2 LQKENI come from the germline V gene. V shed 6 bases and J 6 bases; nucleotides not matched to a gene: 10. The CDR3 is 14 residues long.

The chain employs TRBV11-1 and TRBJ2-7; 10 nucleotides agree with TRBD2. The germline V gene has CDR1 SGHAT and CDR2 FQDESV (reference sequence). V was pared by 2 bases and J by 1 base, with 2 bases of the junction left unmatched. The CDR3 has 15 residues. CDR3 loop: CASSLIAGGSYEQYF. DNA for the CDR3: TGTGCCAGCAGCTTAATAGCGGGAGGATCCTACGAGCAGTACTTC. The variable domain in full, with the rest retrieved from reference TRBV11-1 and TRBJ2-7, is EAEVAQSPRYKITEKSQAVAFWCDPISGHATLYWYRQILGQGPELLVQFQDESVVDDSQLPKDRFSAERLKGVDSTLKIQPAELGDSAMYLCASSLIAGGSYEQYFGPGTRLTVT.

The rearrangement links TRBV7-3 to TRBJ2-3; 9 bases fit TRBD2. CDR3 length: 16 residues. The ends lost 2 bases at V and 1 base at J; junction bases unmatched: 4. Germline V gene sequence: CDR1 SGHTA, CDR2 FQGTGA. CDR3 residues: CASSLEVAGGTDTQYF. The CDR3 DNA sequence: TGTGCCAGCAGCTTAGAGGTAGCGGGAGGCACAGATACGCAGTATTTT. Based on the CDR3 plus reference TRBV7-3 and TRBJ2-3, the full variable domain is GAGVSQTPSNKVTEKGKYVELRCDPISGHTALYWYRQSLGQGPEFLIYFQGTGAADDSGLPNDRFFAVRPEGSVSTLKIQRTERGDSAVYLCASSLEVAGGTDTQYFGPGTRLTVL.

This rearrangement joins TRBV2 to TRBJ2-1; 8 bases match TRBD1. There are 16 residues in the CDR3. The V gene's germline CDR1 is SNHLY and CDR2 FYNNEI. Losses at the gene ends were 6 bases for V and 5 bases for J; bases not matched to a gene: 12. The CDR3 region is CASRSNTGGKNNEQFF. The CDR3 DNA is TGTGCCAGCAGGTCGAATACAGGGGGGAAAAACAATGAGCAGTTCTTC. The full variable domain, in which reference TRBV2 and TRBJ2-1 provide the parts outside the CDR3, is EPEVTQTPSHQVTQMGQEVILRCVPISNHLYFYWYRQILGQKVEFLVSFYNNEISEKSEIFDDQFSVERPDGSNFTLKIRSTKLEDSAMYFCASRSNTGGKNNEQFFGPGTRLTVL.